The T cell receptor (beta chain) under discussion was sequenced for a study of T cells in localized non-small cell lung cancer. Points from the study as a whole: Exceeding tumor, uninvolved adjacent lung had the highest T cell clonality. Patients showing higher blood T cell density tended to see longer overall survival. Appearing in adjacent lung were a median approximately 50 of the top 100 tumor clones.

Note on this clone: The antigen remains unidentified.

CDR1 is SGHRS, CDR2 YFSETQ, per germline. This CDR3 spans 12 amino acids. Trimming removed 1 base from V and 7 bases from J, with 6 bases in between. Assay: immunoSEQ multiplex PCR; the TCRdb copy retains only in-frame clones and omits some. The data hold tens of thousands of clones, with 88% observed a single time. Here the sequenced sample was peripheral blood, taken before any cancer treatment. The chain combines TRBV5-1 with TRBJ2-4, with D tentatively TRBD1 (6 bases). This TCR derives from a woman aged 40-69 years with stage I squamous cell lung carcinoma. CDR3 region: CASSLQGNIQYF. The CDR3 region has the DNA TGCGCCAGCAGCTTGCAGGGGAACATTCAGTACTTC.